This TCR beta chain was recovered during a study of regulatory T cells in long-lasting Graves disease. This clonotype has a handful of counts. A much larger clonotype is one base distant, so this may be a read error. The CDR3 contains 15 residues. With 5 bases clipped from V and 3 bases from J, the junction kept 3 bases outside the gene matches. Germline V CDR1 and CDR2: SEHNR, FQNEAQ (reference sequence). In building TCR beta libraries, iRepertoire HTBI primers were used together with Arm-PCR of CDR3 regions. TCRdb analysed the multiplex PCR reads with MiXCR anew, one entry per CDR3 protein. The profile shows approximately 560,000 distinct CDR3 sequences, 15% to 20% of them singletons. Time point: newly diagnosed GD, antithyroid drugs for less than 3 months. The authors made the TCR library using RNA they extracted from PBMCs. In addition, the sample was reused for a study of T cells in Graves' hyperthyroidism and ophthalmopathy.

This clonotype was sampled from a man aged 18 to 35 with Graves disease. The sample in question was peripheral blood mononuclear cells (PBMCs), obtained at new diagnosis, from a patient treated with antithyroid drugs. The chain recombines TRBV7-9 with TRBJ2-1, with TRBD2 identical over 11 bases. CDR3 in DNA: TGTGCCAGCAGCCAACTAGCGGGAGTCTACAATGAGCAGTTCTTC. Residues: CASSQLAGVYNEQFF.